Shown below are 15 T cell receptor beta chains from a single sample sequenced in a study of a mutant IDH1 vaccine in newly diagnosed glioma. Time point denoted: week 23, last vaccination. Vaccination used 300 ug of mutant IDH1 20-mer peptide per dose, with topical imiquimod. Clones were sequenced by immunoSEQ multiplex PCR, and TCRdb holds only the in-frame ones, with some missing. The table has 50,000 to 65,000 clones, over 80% seen once. Antigen specificity for these receptors is unknown. This specimen consisted of PBMCs, obtained from a glioma patient whose treatment included an IDH1 peptide vaccine. The receptors were gathered from a man aged 40-49 years with glioma.

The CDR3 reads CASSYGGTGELFF. The CDR3 DNA follows: TGCGCCAGCAGTTATGGCGGTACCGGGGAGCTGTTTTTT. The rearrangement links TRBV10-2 to TRBJ2-2; D is unresolved. The CDR3 covers 13 residues. The germline V and J ends were trimmed by 5 bases and 5 bases, with 9 bases remaining between them. The V gene's germline CDR1 is WSHSY and CDR2 SAAADI.

This clone was detected only a few times. The chain employs TRBV18 and TRBJ1-2, with TRBD1 matching over 7 bases. There are 14 residues in the CDR3. From germline, CDR1 is KGHSH and CDR2 LQKENI. The V and J ends lost 6 bases and 4 bases, in that order; junction bases with no gene match: 8. The CDR3 sequence is CASSERTGSYGYTF. The DNA for the CDR3 is TGTGCCAGCTCCGAAAGGACAGGATCCTATGGCTACACCTTC.

The chain joins TRBV7-8 to TRBJ2-5, with TRBD2 matching over 11 bases. The CDR3 contains 16 residues. Looked up from germline, CDR1 is SGHVS and CDR2 is FQNEAQ. V was clipped by 2 bases and J by 5 bases; unmatched bases: 7. CDR3 sequence: CASSLLTSGSGETQYF. CDR3 nucleotides: TGTGCCAGCAGCTTACTTACTAGCGGGAGTGGGGAGACCCAGTACTTC.

The chain uses TRBV7-9 and TRBJ1-1; perhaps TRBD1 as D (6 bases). The CDR3 sequence is 13 residues long. Germline lookup yields CDR1 SEHNR and CDR2 FQNEAQ (reference sequence). The V end lost 4 bases, the J end lost 1 base, and 7 bases lay between the germline ends. The CDR3 region is CASSWGQNTEAFF. CDR3 DNA sequence: TGTGCCAGCAGCTGGGGACAGAACACTGAAGCTTTCTTT.

The chain has TRBV18 and TRBJ2-2; D is unresolved. The V end lost 1 base, the J end lost 3 bases, and 6 bases lay between the germline ends. The CDR3 loop spans 14 amino acids. Per the germline V gene, CDR1 is KGHSH and CDR2 is LQKENI. The CDR3 coding sequence is TGTGCCAGCTCACCACTACCGGACACCGGGGAGCTGTTTTTT. It yields the protein CASSPLPDTGELFF.

The genes are TRBV4-2 and TRBJ2-5; the D call may be TRBD1 or TRBD2 (5 bases each). V lost 3 bases to trimming and J lost 5 bases, with 10 bases between them. Germline CDR1 reads LGHNA; CDR2 reads YNFKEQ. The CDR3 spans 13 residues. The CDR3 spells CASSQRGWETQYF. DNA of the CDR3: TGTGCCAGCAGCCAGAGGGGTTGGGAGACCCAGTACTTC.

This sequence joins TRBV25-1 and TRBJ2-7, with D hard to call. Per the germline V gene, CDR1 is MGHDK and CDR2 is SYGVNS. The CDR3 totals 12 residues. V lost 8 bases to trimming and J lost 1 base, with 9 bases between them. Written as DNA, the CDR3 is TGTGCCAGCCGAGGATATTCCTACGAGCAGTACTTC. Protein product: CASRGYSYEQYF.

The chain uses TRBV29-1 and TRBJ2-1, with 7 bases identical to TRBD1. The junction had 4 bases not matched to a gene; V was cut back by 6 bases and J by 8 bases. CDR3 size: 11 residues. CDR1 is SQVTM, CDR2 ANQGSEA, per germline. The CDR3 DNA follows: TGCAGCGTGATGACAGGGCATGAGCAGTTCTTC. Translated, it gives CSVMTGHEQFF.

This sequence joins TRBV7-9 and TRBJ1-4, with D maybe TRBD1 (5 bases). Trimming removed 5 bases from V and 3 bases from J, with 13 bases in between. Germline-derived CDR1 and CDR2 are SEHNR and FQNEAQ (reference sequence). The CDR3 contains 15 residues. This chain's CDR3 is CASSAQRGANEKLFF. The CDR3 DNA sequence: TGTGCCAGCAGCGCCCAGAGGGGAGCTAATGAAAAACTGTTTTTT.

The chain joins TRBV5-5 to TRBJ2-3, with 7 bases lining up with TRBD1. The CDR3 spans 14 residues. Germline loops: CDR1 SGHKS, CDR2 YYEKEE (reference sequence). After removal of 4 bases from V and 4 bases from J, the junction contained 6 bases not matched to a gene. This CDR3 reads CASSRRTGADTQYF. The CDR3 bases are TGTGCCAGCAGCAGGAGGACAGGAGCAGATACGCAGTATTTT.

This clone showed up just once. The chain employs TRBV5-1 and TRBJ2-2; 7 bases match TRBD2. Germline-derived CDR1 and CDR2 are SGHRS and YFSETQ. V lost 0 bases to trimming and J lost 5 bases; unmatched junction nucleotides: 7. The CDR3 length is 16 residues. This CDR3 is CASSLGTRITTGELFF. DNA of the CDR3: TGCGCCAGCAGCTTGGGGACTAGGATCACAACCGGGGAGCTGTTTTTT.

This clone was picked up one time. The chain combines TRBV5-1 with TRBJ2-1, with 10 bases aligning to TRBD2. This CDR3 is built from 16 residues. V was pared by 5 bases and J by 7 bases, with 12 bases of the junction left unmatched. Germline V lookup: CDR1 SGHRS, CDR2 YFSETQ. The CDR3 DNA reads TGCGCCAGCAGTCCTATTAGCGGGAGGTTTGGTAATGAGCAGTTCTTC. Its translation: CASSPISGRFGNEQFF.

This rearrangement joins TRBV6-1 to TRBJ2-3; perhaps TRBD2 as D (5 bases). Germline lookup yields CDR1 MNHNS and CDR2 SASEGT. The CDR3 length is 15 residues. The V end was cut by 0 bases, the J end by 6 bases, with 13 bases between. CDR3 nucleotides: TGTGCCAGCAGTGAAGCAATTCCCCCGGGGGATACGCAGTATTTT. Residues: CASSEAIPPGDTQYF.

The chain couples TRBV4-3 to TRBJ2-2; D not resolved. The CDR3 runs to 13 residues. Trimming took 0 bases from V and 6 from J, leaving 5 bases between them. The germline V gene has CDR1 LGHNA and CDR2 YSLEER. The CDR3 loop is CASSQDWAGELFF. The CDR3 region has the DNA TGCGCCAGCAGCCAAGATTGGGCCGGGGAGCTGTTTTTT.

A word on this clone: Other DNA sequences in this sample translate to the same CDR3. CDR3 coding DNA: TGTGCCAGCAGCTCTAACCGGGGACCCTACGAGCAGTACTTC. Translation: CASSSNRGPYEQYF. This chain connects TRBV7-9 to TRBJ2-7; D is tentatively TRBD1 or TRBD2 (5 bases each). The CDR3 covers 14 residues. V lost 4 bases to trimming and J lost 2 bases, with 12 bases between them. Germline V lookup: CDR1 SEHNR, CDR2 FQNEAQ (reference sequence).